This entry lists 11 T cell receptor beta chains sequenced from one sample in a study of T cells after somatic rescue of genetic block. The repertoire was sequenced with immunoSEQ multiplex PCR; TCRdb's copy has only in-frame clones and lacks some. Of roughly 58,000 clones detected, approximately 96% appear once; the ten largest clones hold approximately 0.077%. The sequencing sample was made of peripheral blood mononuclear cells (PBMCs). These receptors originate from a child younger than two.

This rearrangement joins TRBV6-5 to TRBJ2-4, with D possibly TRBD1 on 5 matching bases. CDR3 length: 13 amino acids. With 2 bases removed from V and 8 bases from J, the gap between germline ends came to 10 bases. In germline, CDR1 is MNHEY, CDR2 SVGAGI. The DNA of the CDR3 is TGTGCCAGCAGTTACGTTATAGGGGACATTCAGTACTTC. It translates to CASSYVIGDIQYF.

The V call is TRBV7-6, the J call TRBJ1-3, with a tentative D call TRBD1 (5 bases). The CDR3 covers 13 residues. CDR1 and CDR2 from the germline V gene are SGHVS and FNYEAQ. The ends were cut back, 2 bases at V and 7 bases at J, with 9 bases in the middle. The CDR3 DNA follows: TGTGCCAGCAGCTTACTTTCAGGGAACACCATATATTTT. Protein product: CASSLLSGNTIYF.

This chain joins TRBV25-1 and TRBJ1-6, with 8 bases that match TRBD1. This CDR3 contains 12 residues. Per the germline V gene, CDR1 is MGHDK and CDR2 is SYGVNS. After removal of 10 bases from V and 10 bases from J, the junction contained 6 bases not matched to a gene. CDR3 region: CATRQGTSPLHF. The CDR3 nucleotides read TGTGCCACCCGACAGGGGACCTCACCCCTCCACTTT.

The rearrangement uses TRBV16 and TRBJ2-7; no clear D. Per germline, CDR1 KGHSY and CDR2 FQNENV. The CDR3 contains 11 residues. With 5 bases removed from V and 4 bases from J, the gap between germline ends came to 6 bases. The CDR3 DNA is TGTGCCAGCAGCATAGGATACGAGCAGTACTTC. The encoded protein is CASSIGYEQYF. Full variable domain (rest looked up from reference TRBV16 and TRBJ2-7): GEEVAQTPKHLVRGEGQKAKLYCAPIKGHSYVFWYQQVLKNEFKFLISFQNENVFDETGMPKERFSAKCLPNSPCSLEIQATKLEDSAVYFCASSIGYEQYFGPGTRLTVT.

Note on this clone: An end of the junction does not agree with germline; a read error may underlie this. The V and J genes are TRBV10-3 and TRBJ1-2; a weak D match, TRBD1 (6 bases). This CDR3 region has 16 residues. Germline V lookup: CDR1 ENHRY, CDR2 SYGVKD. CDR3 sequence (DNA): TGTGCCGTCAGTGAGGTTGCAGGGGTTACTAACTATGGCTACACCTTC. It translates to CAVSEVAGVTNYGYTF.

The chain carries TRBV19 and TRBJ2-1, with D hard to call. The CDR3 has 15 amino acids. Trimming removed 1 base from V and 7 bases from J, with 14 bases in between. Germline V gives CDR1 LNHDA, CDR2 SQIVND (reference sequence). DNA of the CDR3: TGTGCCAGTAGTATAGCCCCAAAGCTGAGGAATGAGCAGTTCTTC. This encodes CASSIAPKLRNEQFF. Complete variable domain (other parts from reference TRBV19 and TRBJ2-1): DGGITQSPKYLFRKEGQNVTLSCEQNLNHDAMYWYRQDPGQGLRLIYYSQIVNDFQKGDIAEGYSVSREKKESFPLTVTSAQKNPTAFYLCASSIAPKLRNEQFFGPGTRLTVL.

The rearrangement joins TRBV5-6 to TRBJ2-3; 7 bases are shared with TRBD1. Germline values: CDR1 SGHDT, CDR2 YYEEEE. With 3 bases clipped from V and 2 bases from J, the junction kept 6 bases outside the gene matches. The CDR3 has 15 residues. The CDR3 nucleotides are TGTGCCAGCAGCTATCTAGACAGGGCCACAGATACGCAGTATTTT. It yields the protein CASSYLDRATDTQYF.

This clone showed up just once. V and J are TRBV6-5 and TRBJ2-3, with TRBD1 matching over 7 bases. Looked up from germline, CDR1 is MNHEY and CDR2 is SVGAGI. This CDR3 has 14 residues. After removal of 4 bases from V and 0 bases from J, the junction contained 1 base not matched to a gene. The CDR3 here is CASSWDRSTDTQYF. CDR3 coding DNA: TGTGCCAGCAGTTGGGACAGAAGCACAGATACGCAGTATTTT.

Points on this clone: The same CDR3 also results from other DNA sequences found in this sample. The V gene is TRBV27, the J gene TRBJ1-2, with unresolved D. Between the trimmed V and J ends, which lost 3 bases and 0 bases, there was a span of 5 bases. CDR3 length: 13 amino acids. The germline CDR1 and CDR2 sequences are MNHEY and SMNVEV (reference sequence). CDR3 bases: TGTGCCAGCAGTTTGGGTACTAACTATGGCTACACCTTC. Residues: CASSLGTNYGYTF.

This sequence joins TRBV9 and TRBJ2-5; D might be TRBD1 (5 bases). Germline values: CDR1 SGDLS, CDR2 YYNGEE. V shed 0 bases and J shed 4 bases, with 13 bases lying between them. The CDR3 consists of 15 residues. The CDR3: CASSVESTTGETQYF. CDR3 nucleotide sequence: TGTGCCAGCAGCGTAGAATCTACCACAGGAGAGACCCAGTACTTC.

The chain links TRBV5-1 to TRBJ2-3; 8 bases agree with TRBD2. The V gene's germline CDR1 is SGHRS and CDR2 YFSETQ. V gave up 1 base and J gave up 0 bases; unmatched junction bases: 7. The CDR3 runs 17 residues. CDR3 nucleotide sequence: TGCGCCAGCAGCTTGCTTACAACTAGCGGAAGCACAGATACGCAGTATTTT. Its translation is CASSLLTTSGSTDTQYF.